The rows below give T cell receptor beta chains drawn from one sample of a study of blood T cell repertoires in COVID-19. Clones were read by immunoSEQ multiplex PCR, and TCRdb kept only the in-frame ones, dropping some. The table records approximately 210,000 clones, just under 85% of them present only once. Sequenced material: peripheral blood. These TCRs come from a man aged 60 to 75 with COVID-19, enrolled during active disease. Both conserved end residues are part of each CDR3. Fields, in order: D gene, J gene, V gene, CDR3 protein. The D gene is left open where the match is weak.

d_gene: -; j_gene: TRBJ1-5; v_gene: TRBV4-2; CDR3aa: CASSQGRQGNQPQHF
d_gene: -; j_gene: TRBJ2-7; v_gene: TRBV7-6; CDR3aa: CASSSRRGRKYEQYF
d_gene: TRBD1; j_gene: TRBJ1-5; v_gene: TRBV5-1; CDR3aa: CASSQGTGLTQPQHF
d_gene: -; j_gene: TRBJ2-7; v_gene: TRBV28; CDR3aa: CASSLGQPYEQYF
d_gene: -; j_gene: TRBJ1-4; v_gene: TRBV4-2; CDR3aa: CASSQRGEGIGEKLFF
d_gene: -; j_gene: TRBJ2-1; v_gene: TRBV5-1; CDR3aa: CASSPDLGNEQFF
d_gene: -; j_gene: TRBJ1-1; v_gene: TRBV27; CDR3aa: CASSLWGQKLEAFF
d_gene: TRBD1; j_gene: TRBJ2-7; v_gene: TRBV12-3/TRBV12-4; CDR3aa: CASSLGTGTEQYF
d_gene: -; j_gene: TRBJ2-2; v_gene: TRBV2; CDR3aa: CASRSTGVGELFF
d_gene: -; j_gene: TRBJ2-4; v_gene: TRBV28; CDR3aa: CASSMEGISKNIQYF
d_gene: TRBD1; j_gene: TRBJ1-1; v_gene: TRBV5-5; CDR3aa: CASSFRQGRTEAFF
d_gene: TRBD1; j_gene: TRBJ1-4; v_gene: TRBV7-2; CDR3aa: CASSLGTGAEKLFF
d_gene: TRBD2; j_gene: TRBJ2-1; v_gene: TRBV5-1; CDR3aa: CASSATAGYNEQFF
d_gene: -; j_gene: TRBJ1-1; v_gene: TRBV5-8; CDR3aa: CASSLWASTEAFF
d_gene: TRBD2; j_gene: TRBJ2-7; v_gene: TRBV18; CDR3aa: CASSPRLAGGAYEQYF
d_gene: -; j_gene: TRBJ2-3; v_gene: TRBV5-4; CDR3aa: CASSFSGGTDTQYF
d_gene: -; j_gene: TRBJ2-7; v_gene: TRBV27; CDR3aa: CASRGTRSYEQYF
d_gene: -; j_gene: TRBJ2-1; v_gene: TRBV5-3; CDR3aa: CARSPNVYRRSYNEQFF
d_gene: -; j_gene: TRBJ2-2; v_gene: TRBV7-2; CDR3aa: CASSPPGHTNTGELFF